The 20 T cell receptor beta chains reported below all come from one sample, sequenced in a study of cytomegalovirus exposure and HLA in healthy donors. Vbeta (60) and Jbeta (13) primers were used in the PCR. Generated by immunoSEQ multiplex PCR, the TCRdb table keeps only in-frame clones and is missing some. The data hold more than 80,000 clones, with 65% to 75% observed a single time. The sequenced sample was PBMCs. The receptors derive from a female donor in good health and CMV-seropositive.

The chain links TRBV15 to TRBJ1-1; 8 bases are shared with TRBD1. CDR1 and CDR2 (germline): LNHNV, YYDKDF (reference sequence). The CDR3 covers 14 residues. Trimming at V came to 0 bases and at J to 8 bases, leaving 5 bases not matched to a gene. CDR3 coding DNA: TGTGCCACCAGCAGAGACAGGGGGCGAAGCGAAGCTTTCTTT. Translated: CATSRDRGRSEAFF.

This clone was seen more than once but under ten times. The chain uses TRBV5-8 and TRBJ1-1, with D possibly TRBD1 on 6 matching bases. Trimming cost V 4 bases and J 1 base, with 11 bases left between them. CDR3 length equals 14 residues. In germline, CDR1 is SGHTS, CDR2 YDEGEE. This CDR3 is CASSPLRGNTEAFF. The DNA for the CDR3 is TGTGCCAGCAGCCCACTCAGGGGGAACACTGAAGCTTTCTTT.

In its sample, this clone was seen a few times. The CDR3 region has the DNA TGTGCCAGCAGTACGGGACAGGGAGGCTACACCTTC. Protein: CASSTGQGGYTF. The chain uses TRBV6-5 and TRBJ1-2; 9 nucleotides align to TRBD1. There are 12 residues in the CDR3. CDR1 and CDR2 from the germline V gene are MNHEY and SVGAGI. The ends lost 5 bases at V and 8 bases at J; junction bases unmatched: 3.

This chain links TRBV9 with TRBJ1-1; D possibly corresponds to TRBD1 (6 bases). In germline, CDR1 is SGDLS, CDR2 YYNGEE. V was trimmed by 3 bases and J by 1 base, leaving 7 bases between them. The CDR3 runs to 13 residues. The CDR3 reads CASSATGNTEAFF. Written as DNA, the CDR3 is TGTGCCAGCAGCGCGACAGGGAACACTGAAGCTTTCTTT.

The chain has TRBV29-1 and TRBJ2-5; 7 nucleotides match TRBD1. TRBJ2-7 matches the DNA end more closely, so the J call is doubtful. Per the germline V gene, CDR1 is SQVTM and CDR2 is ANQGSEA. The CDR3 has 11 amino acids. CDR3 nucleotides: TGCAGCGTCGGACAGGCCTACGAGCAGTACTTC. It translates to CSVGQAYEQYF.

The genes are TRBV19 and TRBJ1-2; no clear D. Germline V CDR1 and CDR2: LNHDA, SQIVND (reference sequence). CDR3 length equals 13 residues. The V end was cut by 5 bases, the J end by 0 bases, with 7 bases between. Written as DNA, the CDR3 is TGTGCCAGTAGTGCCGGGGCTAACTATGGCTACACCTTC. It encodes CASSAGANYGYTF.

The chain combines TRBV6-4 with TRBJ1-1, with D tentatively TRBD1 (5 bases). Germline CDR1 and CDR2: MRHNA and SNTAGT. The CDR3 consists of 13 residues. The V end was cut by 2 bases, the J end by 7 bases, with 11 bases between. The CDR3 sequence is CASSDTIRGEAFF. The DNA for the CDR3 is TGTGCCAGCAGTGACACTATAAGGGGTGAAGCTTTCTTT.

The chain recombines TRBV11-2 with TRBJ2-7; maybe TRBD2 (7 bases). The germline V gene encodes CDR1 SGHAT and CDR2 FQNNGV. Trimming shortened V by 0 bases and J by 3 bases, and 12 bases separated the two germline ends. The CDR3 is made up of 15 amino acids. CDR3 region: CASSLEGGGGYEQYF. CDR3 sequence (DNA): TGTGCCAGCAGCTTAGAAGGGGGGGGAGGCTACGAGCAGTACTTC.

About this clone: One junction end does not reproduce the germline sequence, and a read error may be involved. V is TRBV30 and J is TRBJ2-5; D might be TRBD2 (5 bases). CDR1 GTSNPN and CDR2 SVGIG come from the germline V gene (reference sequence). The CDR3 extends over 11 amino acids. The CDR3 is CAWRLEDTQYF. The CDR3 region has the DNA TGTGCCTGGAGACTAGAAGACACCCAGTACTTC.

The chain joins TRBV7-9 to TRBJ1-5; no clear D gene. Per germline, CDR1 SEHNR and CDR2 FQNEAQ (reference sequence). CDR3 length equals 13 residues. V was shortened by 5 bases and J by 6 bases, with 11 bases between the two germline ends. CDR3 sequence reads: CASSRPEGQPQHF. The CDR3 region has the DNA TGTGCCAGCAGCCGACCAGAGGGTCAGCCCCAGCATTTT.

The chain uses TRBV20-1 and TRBJ2-5; D gene unclear. CDR3 length equals 11 residues. The germline V and J ends were trimmed by 6 bases and 7 bases, with 12 bases remaining between them. Germline CDR1 is DFQATT and CDR2 is SNEGSKA (reference sequence). The CDR3 loop is CSAPTEVTQYF. The CDR3 bases are TGCAGTGCGCCCACCGAGGTGACCCAGTACTTC.

In nucleotides, the CDR3 is TGTGCCAGCAGTTCCTCGGACAGTGCCTGGGGCTACACCTTC. It is translated as CASSSSDSAWGYTF. This chain uses TRBV28 with TRBJ1-2; weak D call: TRBD1 (6 bases). CDR3 size: 14 residues. The germline V and J ends were trimmed by 4 bases and 8 bases, with 17 bases remaining between them. Germline lookup yields CDR1 MDHEN and CDR2 SYDVKM.

The chain links TRBV29-1 to TRBJ2-3; possibly TRBD2 for D (5 bases). V was trimmed by 7 bases and J by 5 bases, leaving 10 bases between them. Germline V lookup: CDR1 SQVTM, CDR2 ANQGSEA. The CDR3 length is 11 residues. The CDR3 here is CSGGRGDTQYF. In nucleotides, the CDR3 is TGCAGCGGGGGTCGGGGAGATACGCAGTATTTT.

The rearrangement joins TRBV2 to TRBJ1-6, with 11 bases fitting TRBD1. Germline assignment: CDR1 SNHLY and CDR2 FYNNEI. J lost 9 bases, V lost 7 bases, and 2 bases had no gene match. The CDR3 is 13 amino acids. The CDR3 spells CASKGQGASPLHF. CDR3 coding DNA: TGTGCCAGCAAAGGACAGGGGGCTTCACCCCTCCACTTT.

This chain links TRBV5-6 with TRBJ2-7; TRBD2 aligns across 9 bases. CDR1 and CDR2 from the germline V gene are SGHDT and YYEEEE. With 6 bases clipped from V and 2 bases from J, the junction kept 12 bases outside the gene matches. This CDR3 comprises 16 residues. DNA of the CDR3: TGTGCCAGCACCCTTGGTGGGCTAGCGGGGACCTACGAGCAGTACTTC. Translated, it gives CASTLGGLAGTYEQYF.

The V call is TRBV19, the J call TRBJ2-7; TRBD2 aligns across 9 bases. V shed 1 base and J 0 bases; nucleotides not matched to a gene: 1. CDR3 size: 15 residues. CDR1 and CDR2 from the germline V gene are LNHDA and SQIVND (reference sequence). CDR3 nucleotide sequence: TGTGCCAGTAGTATAGGCGGGGGGGGCTCCTACGAGCAGTACTTC. Residues: CASSIGGGGSYEQYF.

This clone turned up a few times. This chain uses TRBV15 with TRBJ1-2; D gene unclear. The CDR3 totals 15 residues. Germline V gene lookup returns CDR1 LNHNV and CDR2 YYDKDF (reference sequence). Trimming removed 1 base from V and 2 bases from J, with 11 bases in between. In DNA, the CDR3 is TGTGCCACCAGCAGAGGCTCAGGTTCGAACTATGGCTACACCTTC. As protein: CATSRGSGSNYGYTF.

The rearrangement uses TRBV19 and TRBJ2-7; 8 bases align to TRBD1. Germline V CDR1 and CDR2: LNHDA, SQIVND (reference sequence). The CDR3 totals 16 residues. V trimming: 10 bases; J trimming: 5 bases; junction bases outside the gene matches: 19. The CDR3 coding sequence is TGTGCCACCAAAGACCCAGGGGGCGTTCTGTCCCACGAGCAGTACTTC. It specifies CATKDPGGVLSHEQYF.

The chain has TRBV10-3 and TRBJ2-2; 7 nucleotides agree with TRBD2. This CDR3 has 16 residues. The ends lost 0 bases at V and 1 base at J; junction bases unmatched: 2. Germline loops: CDR1 ENHRY, CDR2 SYGVKD. CDR3 sequence (DNA): TGTGCCATCAGTGAGTCTACGGGGGGGAACACCGGGGAGCTGTTTTTT. Amino acids: CAISESTGGNTGELFF.

This sequence joins TRBV4-1 and TRBJ1-2, with 7 bases matching TRBD1. J lost 1 base, V lost 4 bases, and 6 bases had no gene match. CDR1 and CDR2 from the germline V gene are MGHRA and YSYEKL. The CDR3 contains 15 residues. The CDR3 reads CASSPGQQNNYGYTF. DNA of the CDR3: TGCGCCAGCAGCCCGGGACAGCAAAATAACTATGGCTACACCTTC.